The entry below describes one T cell receptor (beta chain). Antigen specificity is unknown. This record comes from a study of PD-L1 blockade in urothelial cancer. The CDR3 runs to 14 residues. Germline loops: CDR1 MDHEN, CDR2 SYDVKM. Trimming stripped 6 bases from V and 1 base from J, with 10 bases between. Added to each PCR by spiking were synthetic TCR analog templates. Only in-frame clones appear in the TCRdb table, and some are missing; sequencing was by immunoSEQ multiplex PCR. The data hold 40,000 or so clones, with about four fifths observed a single time. Study-level points and caveats: More expansion of tumor-associated blood clones, seen at 3 weeks, marked durable-benefit patients.

The rearrangement joins TRBV28 to TRBJ1-5, with D perhaps TRBD1 (6 bases). This sample comprised PBMCs, obtained around atezolizumab (anti-PD-L1) treatment. The clonotype was recovered from a man in his sixties with urothelial cancer. CDR3 bases: TGTGCCAGCAGGCAGGGGCGGAGCAATCAGCCCCAGCATTTT. This sequence encodes CASRQGRSNQPQHF. Full variable domain (remainder filled in from reference TRBV28 and TRBJ1-5): DVKVTQSSRYLVKRTGEKVFLECVQDMDHENMFWYRQDPGLGLRLIYFSYDVKMKEKGDIPEGYSVSREKKERFSLILESASTNQTSMYLCASRQGRSNQPQHFGDGTRLSIL.